This T cell receptor beta chain was obtained from a study of vaccination and CD4 T cells after COVID-19. Across the whole study: According to the study, participants were given two doses of BNT162b2 or mRNA-1273 vaccine.

CD4+ T cells that had been cultured provided DNA sequenced with the Oncomine TCR Beta short-read assay. Genomic DNA was isolated from cultured CD4+ T cells. TCRdb passed the PCR reads through MiXCR, listing each CDR3 protein once. Of roughly 14,000 distinct CDR3 sequences listed, 24% are singletons. As for this clonotype: Its antigen is undetermined.

V was pared by 1 base and J by 5 bases, with 4 bases of the junction left unmatched. Germline V lookup: CDR1 LGHNA, CDR2 YNFKEQ. This CDR3 is 15 amino acids long. Treatment reported: approximately nine-day PBMC culture with coronavirus spike peptide pools or control peptides (ViraFEST assay). Sequencing was performed on CD4+ T cells from blood, cultured in vitro, taken after SARS-CoV-2 vaccination. The chain has TRBV4-2 and TRBJ2-3; the match to TRBD2 covers 9 bases. The sequence derives from a human donor who had recovered from COVID-19. The CDR3 is CASSQGGAGGDTQYF. The CDR3 DNA is TGTGCCAGCAGCCAAGGGGGAGCGGGGGGAGATACGCAGTATTTT.